This T cell receptor (beta chain) was recorded in a study of identical twins. Study-wide findings and caveats: Sharing of beta out-of-frame sequences by twins showed a weaker excess.

From the 5' RACE reads, TCRdb called clonotypes with MiXCR, one entry per CDR3 protein. The sample records some 600,000 distinct CDR3 sequences, roughly 7.1% being singletons. The CDR3 is 18 residues long. Germline assignment: CDR1 LNHDA and CDR2 SQIVND (reference sequence). J was trimmed by 2 bases and V by 2 bases; bases with no gene match: 8. In regard to this clonotype: Its specificity is not known.

The same data also went into a second study, on yellow fever vaccine responses in identical twins.

This receptor was identified in a woman aged 18-29 years in good health. The chain joins TRBV19 to TRBJ2-6, with TRBD1 identical over 8 bases. The sequenced sample consisted of PBMCs. The CDR3 region is CASSIRGQGLAGANVLTF. For the CDR3, the DNA is TGTGCCAGTAGTATAAGAGGACAGGGACTGGCTGGGGCCAACGTCCTGACTTTC. The full variable domain, rest sourced from reference TRBV19 and TRBJ2-6, is DGGITQSPKYLFRKEGQNVTLSCEQNLNHDAMYWYRQDPGQGLRLIYYSQIVNDFQKGDIAEGYSVSREKKESFPLTVTSAQKNPTAFYLCASSIRGQGLAGANVLTFGAGSRLTVL.